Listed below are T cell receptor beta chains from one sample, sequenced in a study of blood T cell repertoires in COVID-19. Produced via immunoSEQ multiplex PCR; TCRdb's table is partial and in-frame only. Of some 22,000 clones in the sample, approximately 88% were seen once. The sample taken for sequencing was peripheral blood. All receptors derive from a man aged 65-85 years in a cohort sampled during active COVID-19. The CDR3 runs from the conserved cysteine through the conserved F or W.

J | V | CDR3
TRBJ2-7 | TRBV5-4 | CASSSPAASSSYEQYF
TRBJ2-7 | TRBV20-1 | CSASGASGEPSEQYF
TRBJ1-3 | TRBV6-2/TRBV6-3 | CASSPPGGFGNTIYF
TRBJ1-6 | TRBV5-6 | CASSLDRANSPLHF
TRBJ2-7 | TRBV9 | CASSVATGQSYEQYF
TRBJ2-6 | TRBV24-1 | CATSPARLRPGANVLTF
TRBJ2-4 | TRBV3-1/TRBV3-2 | CASSLDQGLKNIQYF
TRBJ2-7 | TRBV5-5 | CASSQGTSGIYEQYF
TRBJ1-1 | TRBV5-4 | CASSPRTGSEAFF
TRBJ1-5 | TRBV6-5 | CASSLDRGQFNQPQHF
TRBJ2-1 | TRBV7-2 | CASSFDRGLGEQFF
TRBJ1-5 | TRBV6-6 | CASSYRGRGNQPQHF
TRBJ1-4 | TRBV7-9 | CASSSQEAREKLFF
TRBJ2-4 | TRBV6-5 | CASSTTKGAKNIQYF
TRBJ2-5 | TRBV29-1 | CSGWGGDRTQYF
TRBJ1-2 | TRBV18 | CASSPQDRNGYTF
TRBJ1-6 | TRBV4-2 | CASSPWTGKNSPLHF
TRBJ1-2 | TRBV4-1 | CASSQVERDYGYTF
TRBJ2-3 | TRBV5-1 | CASSSPDGEDTQYF
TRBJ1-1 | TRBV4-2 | CASSQDGGNPEAFF
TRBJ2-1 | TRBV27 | CASRLAGGPNEQFF